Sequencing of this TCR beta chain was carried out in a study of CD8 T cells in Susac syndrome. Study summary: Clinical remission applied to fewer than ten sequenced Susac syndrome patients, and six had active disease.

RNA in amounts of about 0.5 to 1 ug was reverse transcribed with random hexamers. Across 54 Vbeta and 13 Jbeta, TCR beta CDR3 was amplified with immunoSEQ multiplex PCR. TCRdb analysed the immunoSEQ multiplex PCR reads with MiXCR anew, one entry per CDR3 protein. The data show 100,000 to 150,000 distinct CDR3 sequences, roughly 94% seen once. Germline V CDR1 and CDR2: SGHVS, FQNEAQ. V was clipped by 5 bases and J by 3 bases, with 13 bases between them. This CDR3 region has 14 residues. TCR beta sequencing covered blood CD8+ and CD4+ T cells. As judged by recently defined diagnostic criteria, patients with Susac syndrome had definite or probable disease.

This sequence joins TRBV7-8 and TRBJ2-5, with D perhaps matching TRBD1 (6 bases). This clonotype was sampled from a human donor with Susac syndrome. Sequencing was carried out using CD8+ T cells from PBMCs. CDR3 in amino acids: CASSPRPGEETQYF. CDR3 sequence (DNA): TGTGCCAGCAGCCCTCGGCCAGGGGAAGAGACCCAGTACTTC.